This TCR beta chain was identified during a study of cytomegalovirus exposure and HLA in healthy donors. Points from the study as a whole: The authors later linked a missense DCLRE1C variant to TCR beta V- and J-gene trimming. Roughly even sequencing depth across donors was the assumption behind the presence/absence analyses. TCR beta V segments were, for the most part, productive about 87% or about 30% of the time in an earlier analysis. Rates of TCR association differed by HLA locus in a later analysis, with DRB1 highest and HLA-C lowest.

The CDR3 is 23 residues long. The germline gives CDR1 LNHDA, CDR2 SQIVND (reference sequence). V dropped 5 bases and J dropped 2; count of bases not matched to a gene: 31. About this clone itself: What it binds is unknown.

Both 60 Vbeta primers and 13 Jbeta primers went into the PCR. The table came from immunoSEQ multiplex PCR; TCRdb's copy has only in-frame clones and leaves some out. The sample comprises under 150,000 clones, approximately 8.9% of which are singletons, and roughly 7% rests with the top ten. The genes are TRBV19 and TRBJ1-2; 8 bases map to TRBD1. The sequence was collected from a woman aged 40 to 55 in good health and CMV-seropositive. The sequenced sample consisted of PBMCs. DNA of the CDR3: TGTGCCAGTAGTTATCCACCCGTGGTTCAGCAGCCCATCAACAGGGGGGGGAACTATGGCTACACCTTC. Translating gives CASSYPPVVQQPINRGGNYGYTF.